This T cell receptor beta chain derives from a study of blood T cell repertoires in COVID-19. Only one count was recorded for this clone. The V gene's germline CDR1 is MNHEY and CDR2 SVGEGT. The CDR3 sequence is 15 residues long. After removal of 4 bases from V and 8 bases from J, the junction contained 10 bases not matched to a gene. Sequenced by immunoSEQ multiplex PCR; TCRdb stores in-frame clones only, minus some. The table has hundreds of thousands of clones, about 83% seen once. The sequence came from a woman in her forties or fifties with acute or convalescent COVID-19. The V and J genes are TRBV6-2 or TRBV6-3 and TRBJ2-1; TRBD2 matches at 8 bases. The sample taken for sequencing was peripheral blood. Written as DNA, the CDR3 is TGTGCCAGCAGTTCCCGAAGCGGGAGTAGGGATGAGCAGTTCTTC. Amino acids: CASSSRSGSRDEQFF.